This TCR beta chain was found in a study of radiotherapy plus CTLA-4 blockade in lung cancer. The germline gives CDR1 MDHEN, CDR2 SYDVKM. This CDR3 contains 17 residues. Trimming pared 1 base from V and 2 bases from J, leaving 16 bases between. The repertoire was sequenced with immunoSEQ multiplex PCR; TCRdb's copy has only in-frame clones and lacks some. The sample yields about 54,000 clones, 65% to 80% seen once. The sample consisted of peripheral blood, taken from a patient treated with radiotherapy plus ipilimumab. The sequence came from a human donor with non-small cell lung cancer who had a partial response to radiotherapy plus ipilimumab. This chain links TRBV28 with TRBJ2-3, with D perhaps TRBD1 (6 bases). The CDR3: CASSLFRDTRVTDTQYF. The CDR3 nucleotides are TGTGCCAGCAGTTTATTTAGGGACACGAGAGTCACAGATACGCAGTATTTT.